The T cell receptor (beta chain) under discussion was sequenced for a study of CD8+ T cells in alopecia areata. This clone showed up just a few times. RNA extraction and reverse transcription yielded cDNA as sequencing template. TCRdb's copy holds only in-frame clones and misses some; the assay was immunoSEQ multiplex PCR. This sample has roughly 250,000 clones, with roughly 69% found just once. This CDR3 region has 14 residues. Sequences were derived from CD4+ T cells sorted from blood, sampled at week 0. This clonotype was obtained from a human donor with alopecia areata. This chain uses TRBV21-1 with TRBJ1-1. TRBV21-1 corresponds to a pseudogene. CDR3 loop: CASSNLAINTEAFF. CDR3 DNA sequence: TGTGCCAGCAGCAATCTGGCTATTAACACTGAAGCTTTCTTT.